This TCR beta chain was sequenced in a study of OX40 agonist ivuxolimab in advanced cancers. Looking at the study overall: Ivuxolimab was delivered to patients intravenously every 2 weeks at doses spanning 0.01 to 10 mg/kg. Males comprised over 80% of the group, whose mean age was approximately 60 years (range about 20 to 79). General study findings and limits: Among the lowest levels of clonal expansion were found in partial responders at 0.1-3.0 mg/kg.

Comment on this clone: Its cognate antigen is unknown.

At cycle 4 day 1, cycle 7 day 1, and baseline, blood was sampled. Libraries were prepared by immunoSEQ multiplex PCR; TCRdb keeps only in-frame clonotypes and omits some of them. Of more than 75,000 clones in the sample, roughly 90% are singletons; the top ten hold around 0.4%. Germline CDR1 reads SEHNR; CDR2 reads FQNEAQ (reference sequence). Trimming took 6 bases from V and 4 from J; bases not matched to a gene: 7. CDR3 length: 15 residues. The source of this sequence is an adult with an advanced solid tumor such as melanoma, head and neck, liver or kidney cancer. The sample consisted of CD4+ or CD8+ T cells sorted from blood, taken in a trial of the OX40 agonist ivuxolimab. The V call is TRBV7-9, the J call TRBJ1-2; 11 nucleotides match TRBD1. CDR3 nucleotide sequence: TGTGCCAGCAGGTGGGGGACAGGGGGTTCCTATGGCTACACCTTC. Its protein is CASRWGTGGSYGYTF.